The present TCR beta chain was sequenced within a study of T cells after yellow fever vaccination. Study details: The SMART-Seq v4 Ultra Low Input method served to prepare the low-cell-number fractions.

Overall study findings and caveats: Booster sampling recovered most clones from primary vaccination (around 97% CD4, around 88% CD8).

This clonotype was seen more than once but under ten times. Its antigen remains unidentified. The CDR3 runs 12 residues. Deletions cut 2 bases from V and 6 bases from J, with 8 bases between. Per the germline V gene, CDR1 is MDHEN and CDR2 is SYDVKM. Via MiXCR, TCRdb re-called the 5' RACE reads, giving one row per CDR3 protein. Here the sample spans hundreds of thousands of distinct CDR3 sequences, 9% to 15% being singletons. This receptor was identified in a man aged 25 to 40 who received the YFV17D yellow fever vaccine. V is TRBV28 and J is TRBJ2-7, with D unresolved. Source: PBMCs, taken on the day of the yellow fever booster vaccination. The CDR3 protein is CASSLLLLEQYF. The DNA of the CDR3 is TGTGCCAGCAGTTTACTCCTCCTCGAGCAGTACTTC.